This T cell receptor beta chain was profiled in a study of metastatic and nonmetastatic thyroid tumors. In the study overall: The comparison covered peripheral blood and tumor or nodule tissue in malignant and benign thyroid patients.

Per the authors' pipeline: Between-group CDR3 differences, defined by clinicopathological status, yielded a distant-metastasis classifier for papillary thyroid cancer. TCRdb re-clonotyped the PCR reads via MiXCR. The V and J calls were determined by TCRdb, not by the authors. The table shows 35,000 to 50,000 clones, with approximately 19% occurring only once. No patient received treatment before thyroid surgery. The sample holds many counts of this clone. The CDR3 contains 12 residues. V was cut by 2 bases and J by 4 bases, with 8 bases left in between. Germline V gene sequence: CDR1 DFQATT, CDR2 SNEGSKA (reference sequence).

This sequence was found in a female donor with papillary thyroid cancer or a benign thyroid nodule (not recorded which). Some clones in this sample may be carry-over from other donors' samples. The specimen sequenced was blood. The chain links TRBV20-1 to TRBJ1-2, with D hard to call. The CDR3 DNA is TGCAGTGCTAGACGCGGGAGCTATGGCTACACCTTC. This encodes CSARRGSYGYTF.